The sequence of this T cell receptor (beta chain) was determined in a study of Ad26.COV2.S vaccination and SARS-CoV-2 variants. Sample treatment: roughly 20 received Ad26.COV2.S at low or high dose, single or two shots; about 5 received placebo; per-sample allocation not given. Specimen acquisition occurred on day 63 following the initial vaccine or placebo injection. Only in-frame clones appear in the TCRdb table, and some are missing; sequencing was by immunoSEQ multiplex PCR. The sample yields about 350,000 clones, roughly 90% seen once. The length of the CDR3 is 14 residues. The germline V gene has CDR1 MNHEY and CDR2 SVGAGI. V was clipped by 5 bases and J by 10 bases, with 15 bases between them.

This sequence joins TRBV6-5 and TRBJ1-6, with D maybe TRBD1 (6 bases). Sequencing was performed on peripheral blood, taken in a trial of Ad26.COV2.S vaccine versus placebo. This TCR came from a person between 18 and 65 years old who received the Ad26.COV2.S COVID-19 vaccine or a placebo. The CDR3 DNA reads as TGTGCCAGCAGTAACCGACAGGCCGGGTCACCCCTCCACTTT. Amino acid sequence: CASSNRQAGSPLHF.